This is a list of T cell receptor beta chains from one sample in a study of human T cells and chemical hapten exposure. TCRdb used MiXCR to reprocess the RACE reads, holding one entry per CDR3 protein. Of over 100,000 distinct CDR3 sequences in the sample, roughly 12% were seen once. Here the sequenced sample was whole blood, taken in connection with sensitization to the hapten diphenylcyclopropenone (DPC). The receptors derive from a woman aged 50 to 60 with alopecia areata. Some clones in this sample may be carry-over from other donors' samples. The CDR3 runs from the conserved cysteine through the conserved F or W.

J gene | V gene | CDR3 protein
TRBJ1-2 | TRBV12-3/TRBV12-4 | CASSSFPPANYGYTF
TRBJ2-7 | TRBV28 | CASTPTGYEQYF
TRBJ2-7 | TRBV9 | CASSVEGRGDDEQYF
TRBJ2-3 | TRBV20-1 | CSAGTLRTDTQYF
TRBJ1-5 | TRBV5-6 | CASSLEGSQPQHF
TRBJ2-1 | TRBV12-3/TRBV12-4 | CASSASGGRTGEQFF
TRBJ1-2 | TRBV10-3 | CAIRRTYTF
TRBJ2-1 | TRBV30 | CAWSASFDNEQFF
TRBJ1-3 | TRBV2 | CASSDGFSSGNTIYF
TRBJ2-3 | TRBV3-1 | CASSQVGGGTDTQYF
TRBJ2-5 | TRBV7-7 | CASSPLPSGREETQYF
TRBJ1-4 | TRBV29-1 | CSVVLQLPDEKLFF